This record looks at one TCR beta chain sequence and its context. Its antigen is unknown. PCR amplification relied on 60 Vbeta primers (plus 13 Jbeta primers). The protocol was immunoSEQ multiplex PCR, while the TCRdb copy is restricted to in-frame clones and leaves out a portion. The profile shows 90,000 to 150,000 clones, roughly 80% of them singletons. This sample was taken from a study of cytomegalovirus exposure and HLA in healthy donors. Overall study results and limits: Sequence variants that were highly shared formed a cluster that was likely a sequencing artifact. In a later analysis, V- and J-gene trimming of beta chains associated with a DCLRE1C missense variant, replicated independently. Presence/absence analyses took donor sequencing depth as roughly uniform.

V lost 2 bases to trimming and J lost 6 bases, with 14 bases between them. Germline V gene data show CDR1 as MDHEN and CDR2 as SYDVKM. This CDR3 contains 15 residues. The gene calls are TRBV28 and TRBJ2-1; D might be TRBD2 (7 bases). This TCR was recovered from a woman in her 30s in good health and CMV-seropositive. Input material: PBMCs. CDR3: CASSLRGGRSNEQFF. The DNA of the CDR3 is TGTGCCAGCAGTTTAAGGGGGGGCCGGTCCAATGAGCAGTTCTTC.